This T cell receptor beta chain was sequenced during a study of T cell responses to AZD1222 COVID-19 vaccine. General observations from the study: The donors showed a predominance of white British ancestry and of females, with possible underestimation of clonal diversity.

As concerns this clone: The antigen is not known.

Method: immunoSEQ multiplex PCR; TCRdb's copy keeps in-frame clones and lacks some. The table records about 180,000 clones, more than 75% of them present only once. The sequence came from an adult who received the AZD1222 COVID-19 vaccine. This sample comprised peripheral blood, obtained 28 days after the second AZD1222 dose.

The CDR3 DNA is TGTGCCAGCAGTGGCTTTTTCGGGCTGGAAGAGACCCAGTACTTC. As protein: CASSGFFGLEETQYF. The chain carries TRBV27 and TRBJ2-5; no clear D gene. V was trimmed by 5 bases and J by 3 bases, leaving 16 bases between them. There are 15 residues in the CDR3. Germline CDR1 is MNHEY and CDR2 is SMNVEV (reference sequence).